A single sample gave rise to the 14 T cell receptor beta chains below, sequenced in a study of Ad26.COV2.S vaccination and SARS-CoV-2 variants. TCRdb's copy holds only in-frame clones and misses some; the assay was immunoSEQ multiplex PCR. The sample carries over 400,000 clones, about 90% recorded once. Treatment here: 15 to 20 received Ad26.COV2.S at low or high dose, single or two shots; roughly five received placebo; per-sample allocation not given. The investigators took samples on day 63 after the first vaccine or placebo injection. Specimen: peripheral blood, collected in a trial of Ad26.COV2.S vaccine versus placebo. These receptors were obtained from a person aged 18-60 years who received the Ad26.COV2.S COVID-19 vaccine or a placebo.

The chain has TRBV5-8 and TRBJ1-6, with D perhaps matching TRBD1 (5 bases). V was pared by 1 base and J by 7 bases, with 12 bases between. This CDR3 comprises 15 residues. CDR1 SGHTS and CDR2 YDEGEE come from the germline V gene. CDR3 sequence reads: CASSLLYRTNSPLHF. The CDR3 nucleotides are TGTGCCAGCAGCTTGTTATACAGGACAAATTCACCCCTCCACTTT.

The CDR3 bases are TGTGCCAGCAGTGCGACAGGGGGAAGAAGGGAGAATGGCTACACCTTC. It encodes CASSATGGRRENGYTF. The chain carries TRBV2 and TRBJ1-2, with 9 bases aligning to TRBD1. The junction had 12 bases not matched to a gene; V was cut back by 4 bases and J by 6 bases. CDR1 SNHLY and CDR2 FYNNEI come from the germline V gene. This CDR3 is 16 amino acids long.

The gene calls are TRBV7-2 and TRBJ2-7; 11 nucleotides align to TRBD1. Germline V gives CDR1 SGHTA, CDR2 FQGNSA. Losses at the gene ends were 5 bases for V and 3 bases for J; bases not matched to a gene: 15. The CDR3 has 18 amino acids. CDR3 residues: CASSRLSHWTGGIYEQYF. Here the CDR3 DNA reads TGTGCCAGCAGCAGACTTTCTCATTGGACAGGGGGCATCTACGAGCAGTACTTC.

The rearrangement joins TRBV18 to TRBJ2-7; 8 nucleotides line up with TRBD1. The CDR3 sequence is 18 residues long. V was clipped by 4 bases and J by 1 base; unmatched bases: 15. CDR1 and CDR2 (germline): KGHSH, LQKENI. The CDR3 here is CASSRITLTGALSYEQYF. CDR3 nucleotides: TGTGCCAGCTCACGTATCACCCTGACAGGGGCCCTGTCCTACGAGCAGTACTTC.

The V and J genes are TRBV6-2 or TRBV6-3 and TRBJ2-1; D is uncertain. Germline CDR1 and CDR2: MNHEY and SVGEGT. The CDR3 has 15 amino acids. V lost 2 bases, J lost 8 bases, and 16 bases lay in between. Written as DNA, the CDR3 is TGTGCCAGCAGTTACCTCCTTCAGGTGATCCATGAGCAGTTCTTC. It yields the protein CASSYLLQVIHEQFF.

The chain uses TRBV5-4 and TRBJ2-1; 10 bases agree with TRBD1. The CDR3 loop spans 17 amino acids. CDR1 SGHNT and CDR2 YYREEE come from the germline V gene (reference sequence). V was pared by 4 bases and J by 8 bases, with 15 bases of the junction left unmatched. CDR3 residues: CASSDGITGTGVDEQFF. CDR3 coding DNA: TGTGCCAGCAGCGACGGAATCACCGGGACAGGGGTGGATGAGCAGTTCTTC.

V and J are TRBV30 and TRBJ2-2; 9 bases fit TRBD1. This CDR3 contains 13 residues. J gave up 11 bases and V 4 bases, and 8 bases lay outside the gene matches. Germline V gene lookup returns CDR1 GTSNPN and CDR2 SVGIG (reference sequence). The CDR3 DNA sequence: TGTGCCTGGATTCGGGACAGGGTGGGAGAGCTGTTTTTT. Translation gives CAWIRDRVGELFF.

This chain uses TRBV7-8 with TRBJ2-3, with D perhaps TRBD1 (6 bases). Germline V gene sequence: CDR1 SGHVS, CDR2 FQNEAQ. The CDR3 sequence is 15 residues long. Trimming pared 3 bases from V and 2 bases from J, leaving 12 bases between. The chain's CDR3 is CASSFRTAPTDTQYF. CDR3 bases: TGTGCCAGCAGCTTTAGGACAGCGCCCACAGATACGCAGTATTTT.

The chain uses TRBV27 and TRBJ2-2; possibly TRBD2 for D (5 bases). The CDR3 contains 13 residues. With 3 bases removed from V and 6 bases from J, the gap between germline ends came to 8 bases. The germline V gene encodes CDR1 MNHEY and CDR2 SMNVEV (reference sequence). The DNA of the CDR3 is TGTGCCAGCAGTTTGAGGGTAGCCGGGGAGCTGTTTTTT. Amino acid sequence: CASSLRVAGELFF.

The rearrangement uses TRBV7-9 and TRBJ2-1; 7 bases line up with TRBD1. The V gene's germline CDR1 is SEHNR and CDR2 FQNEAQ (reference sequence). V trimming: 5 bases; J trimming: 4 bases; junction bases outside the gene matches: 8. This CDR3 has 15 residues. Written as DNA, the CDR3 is TGTGCCAGCAGCAAAGACAGGGCGGGTTACAATGAGCAGTTCTTC. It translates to CASSKDRAGYNEQFF.

In DNA form, the CDR3 reads TGTGCCAGCAGTCCCCGGGGACAGTCAGTCGCTGAAGCTTTCTTT. Its protein is CASSPRGQSVAEAFF. The chain recombines TRBV6-2 or TRBV6-3 with TRBJ1-1; 7 positions agree with TRBD1. This CDR3 region has 15 residues. CDR1 is MNHEY and CDR2 is SVGEGT in the germline V gene. The V segment lost 5 bases and the J segment 6 bases; nucleotides outside the gene matches: 12.

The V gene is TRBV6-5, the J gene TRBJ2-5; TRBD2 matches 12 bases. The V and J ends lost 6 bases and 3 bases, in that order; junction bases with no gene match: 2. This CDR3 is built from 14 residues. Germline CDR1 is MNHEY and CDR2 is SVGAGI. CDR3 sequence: CASSRLAGEETQYF. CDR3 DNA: TGTGCCAGCAGCAGACTAGCGGGGGAAGAGACCCAGTACTTC.

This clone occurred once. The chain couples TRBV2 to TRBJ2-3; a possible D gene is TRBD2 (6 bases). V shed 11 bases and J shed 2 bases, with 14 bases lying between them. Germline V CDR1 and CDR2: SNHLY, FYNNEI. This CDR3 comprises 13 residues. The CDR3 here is CAGRTSSTDTQYF. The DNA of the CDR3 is TGTGCCGGGAGGACTTCTTCCACAGATACGCAGTATTTT.

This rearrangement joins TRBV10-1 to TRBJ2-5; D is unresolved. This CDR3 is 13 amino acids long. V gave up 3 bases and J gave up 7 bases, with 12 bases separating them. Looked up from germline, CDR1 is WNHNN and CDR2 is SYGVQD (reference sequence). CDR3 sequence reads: CASSEGPRATQYF. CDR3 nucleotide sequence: TGCGCCAGCAGTGAAGGCCCCCGAGCGACCCAGTACTTC.